The following is a T cell receptor (beta chain) sequence with its context. The antigen remains undetermined. Subsequent to roughly 9 days of culture, CD4+ T cells were isolated. These data are taken from a study of vaccination effects on CD4 cells after COVID-19. The method was immunoSEQ multiplex PCR; TCRdb's version includes in-frame clones alone and lacks a portion of them. Of tens of thousands of clones in the sample, 70% to 85% were seen once. CDR1 LGHDT and CDR2 YNNKEL come from the germline V gene (reference sequence). The V and J ends lost 4 bases and 5 bases respectively, with 10 bases between them. This CDR3 spans 13 amino acids.

This sequence originates from a human donor who had a prior SARS-CoV-2 infection. The input for sequencing was CD4+ T cells from PBMCs cultured without peptide, taken before COVID-19 vaccination. The chain joins TRBV3-1 (or the pseudogene TRBV3-2) to TRBJ2-3; maybe TRBD2 (5 bases). The CDR3 DNA sequence: TGTGCCAGCAGCCCGAATGGAGGAGATACGCAGTATTTT. It specifies CASSPNGGDTQYF.